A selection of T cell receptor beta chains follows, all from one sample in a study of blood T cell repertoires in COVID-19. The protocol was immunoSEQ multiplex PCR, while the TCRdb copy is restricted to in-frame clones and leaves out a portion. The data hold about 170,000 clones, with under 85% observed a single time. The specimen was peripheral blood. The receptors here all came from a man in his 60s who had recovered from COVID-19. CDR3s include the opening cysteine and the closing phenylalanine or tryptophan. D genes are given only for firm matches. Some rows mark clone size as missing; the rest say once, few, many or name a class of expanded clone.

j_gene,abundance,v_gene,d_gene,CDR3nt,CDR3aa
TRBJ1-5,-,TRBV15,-,TGTGCCACCAGCCATCCGGACAGCATCAATCAGCCCCAGCATTTT,CATSHPDSINQPQHF
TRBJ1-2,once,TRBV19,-,TGTGCCAGTAGGGGCGCCTCCGCTGACTATGGCTACACCTTC,CASRGASADYGYTF
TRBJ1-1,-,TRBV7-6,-,TGTGCCAGCAGCCCTGCCCGGGGAGCGAACACTGAAGCTTTCTTT,CASSPARGANTEAFF
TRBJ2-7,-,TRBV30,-,TGTGCCTGGAGTACGAGCCCGAGCTCCTACGAGCAGTACTTC,CAWSTSPSSYEQYF
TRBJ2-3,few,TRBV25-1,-,TGTGCCAGCCTCAGGGGTTCGGGCGATACGCAGTATTTT,CASLRGSGDTQYF
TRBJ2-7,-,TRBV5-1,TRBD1,TGCGCCAGCAGCTTCTCGACAGGGGGTGGCTACGAGCAGTACTTC,CASSFSTGGGYEQYF
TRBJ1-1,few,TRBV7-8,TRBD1,TGTGCCAGCAGATGGGACAGTTACACTGAAGCTTTCTTT,CASRWDSYTEAFF
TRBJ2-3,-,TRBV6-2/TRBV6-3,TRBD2,TGTGCCAGCAGTCCGACTAGCCCTAGCACAGATACGCAGTATTTT,CASSPTSPSTDTQYF
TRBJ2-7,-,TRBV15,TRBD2,TGTGCCACCAGCAGAGATACGGGGGGATCCTACGAGCAGTACTTC,CATSRDTGGSYEQYF
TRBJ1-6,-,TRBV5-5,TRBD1,TGTGCCAGCAGTATCGACAGGGGCGGGGTGGGTTCCCTCCACTTT,CASSIDRGGVGSLHF
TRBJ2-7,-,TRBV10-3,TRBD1,TGTGCCATCAGTGGCCCGGGACAGAATAACGAGCAGTACTTC,CAISGPGQNNEQYF
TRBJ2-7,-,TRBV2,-,TGTGCCAGCAGGCCGGGATCTAGCTCCTACGAGCAGTACTTC,CASRPGSSSYEQYF
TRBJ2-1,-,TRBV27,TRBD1,TGTGCCAGCAGGCTCGGGACAGGCGTCTACAATGAGCAGTTCTTC,CASRLGTGVYNEQFF
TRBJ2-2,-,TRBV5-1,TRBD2,TGCGCCAGCAGGGCCGGGACTAGCGGTCTGAACACCGGGGAGCTGTTTTTT,CASRAGTSGLNTGELFF
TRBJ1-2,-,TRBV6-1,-,TGTGCCAGCAGTGACGGAGCTGATAACTATGGCTACACCTTC,CASSDGADNYGYTF
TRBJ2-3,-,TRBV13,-,TGTGCCAGCAAGAGGGGGTACACAGATACGCAGTATTTT,CASKRGYTDTQYF
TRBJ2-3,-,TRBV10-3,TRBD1,TGTGCCATCAGAGAGGGACAGAACACAGATACGCAGTATTTT,CAIREGQNTDTQYF
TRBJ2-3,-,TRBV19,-,TGTGCCAGTAGTATCCAGGGACATGAGGCAGATACGCAGTATTTT,CASSIQGHEADTQYF
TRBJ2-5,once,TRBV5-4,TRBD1,TGTGCCAGCAGCCCCAAGACAGGGCATGACCAAGAGACCCAGTACTTC,CASSPKTGHDQETQYF
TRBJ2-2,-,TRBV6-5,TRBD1,TGTGCCAGCATGCCGGGACAGCTATGGCGGGAGCTGTTTTTT,CASMPGQLWRELFF
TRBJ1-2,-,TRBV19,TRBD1,TGTGCCAGTAGTGCCCGGACAGGGGCTTACTATGGCTACACCTTC,CASSARTGAYYGYTF
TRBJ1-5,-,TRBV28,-,TGTGCCAGCAGTCCACCCCGCGCGCCCCAGCATTTT,CASSPPRAPQHF
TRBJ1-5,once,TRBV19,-,TGTGCCAGTAGTATAGTGGGGGCAATTCAGCCCCAGCATTTT,CASSIVGAIQPQHF
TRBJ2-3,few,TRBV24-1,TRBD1,TGTGCCACCAACAGGGGGCATCAAGATACGCAGTATTTT,CATNRGHQDTQYF
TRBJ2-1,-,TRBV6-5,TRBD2,TGTGCCAGCCATATGGCGGGGGTCGATGAGCAGTTCTTC,CASHMAGVDEQFF
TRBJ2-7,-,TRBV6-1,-,TGTGCCAGCAGTGCCCCTCCCCCCGGGACAAGGCACGAGCAGTACTTC,CASSAPPPGTRHEQYF
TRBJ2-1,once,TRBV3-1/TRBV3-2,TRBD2,TGTGCCAGCAGCCAAGATGGGCTAGCGGGGGGTAGGGAGCAGTTCTTC,CASSQDGLAGGREQFF
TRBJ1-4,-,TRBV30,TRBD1,TGTGCCTGGAGTACCACAGGGGGCGGTTTTATGAAACTGTTTTTT,CAWSTTGGGFMKLFF
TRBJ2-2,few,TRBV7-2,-,TGTGCCAGCAGCTTAGAGGCGGCCGCGAACACCGGGGAGCTGTTTTTT,CASSLEAAANTGELFF
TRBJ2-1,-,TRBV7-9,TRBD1,TGTGCCAGCAGCTTGGGACAGGGTCCTACTACAGGGGGGAATGAGCAGTTCTTC,CASSLGQGPTTGGNEQFF
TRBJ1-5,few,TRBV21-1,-,TGTGCCAGCAGCAAAGAGGGACAGCCTATTTGCGGTGTTACCCAGCATTTT,CASSKEGQPICGVTQHF
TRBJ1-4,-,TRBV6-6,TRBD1,TGTGCCAGCAGCCGTTTGGACAGGGGGCCTAATGAAAAACTGTTTTTT,CASSRLDRGPNEKLFF
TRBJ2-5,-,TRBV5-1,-,TGCGCCAGCAGCTCCCGGGACACCAGGGAGACCCAGTACTTC,CASSSRDTRETQYF
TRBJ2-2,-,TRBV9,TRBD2,TGTGCCAGCAGCGTAGTCCGACTCCCCGGGACTAGCGGGGGGGGGTCGAACACCGGGGAGCTGTTTTTT,CASSVVRLPGTSGGGSNTGELFF
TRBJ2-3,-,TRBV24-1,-,TGTGCCACCAGTGATCCACTACGCACAGATACGCAGTATTTT,CATSDPLRTDTQYF
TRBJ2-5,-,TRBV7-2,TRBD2,TGTGCCAGCAGCTTATGGTTAGCGGGGGGGGCAGAGACCCAGTACTTC,CASSLWLAGGAETQYF
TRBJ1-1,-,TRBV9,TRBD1,TGTGCCAGCAGCGCCTGGGACAGCTACCATGAAGCTTTCTTT,CASSAWDSYHEAFF
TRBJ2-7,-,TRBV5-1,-,TGCGCCAGCAGCTTGGTTCGGACAGCACAAAGCTACGAGCAGTACTTC,CASSLVRTAQSYEQYF
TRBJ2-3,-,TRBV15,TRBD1,TGTGCCACCAGCAGACCGGGACAGACAGATACGCAGTATTTT,CATSRPGQTDTQYF
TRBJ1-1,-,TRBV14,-,TGTGCCAGCAGCCGGGACTCCCTAGGTCCTGAAGCTTTCTTT,CASSRDSLGPEAFF
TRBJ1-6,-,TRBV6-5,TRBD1,TGTGCCAGCATCGGGGGACAGCCAAATTCACCCCTCCACTTT,CASIGGQPNSPLHF
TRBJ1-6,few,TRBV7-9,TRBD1,TGTGCCAGCAGCCCCGACAGGGGAAGAAATTCACCCCTCCACTTT,CASSPDRGRNSPLHF
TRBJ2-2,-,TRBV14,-,TGTGCCAGCGCTAAGCACACCGGGGAGCTGTTTTTT,CASAKHTGELFF
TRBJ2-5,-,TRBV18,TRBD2,TGTGCCAGCTCACGCATGGCGGGGGAGCTACAAGAGACCCAGTACTTC,CASSRMAGELQETQYF
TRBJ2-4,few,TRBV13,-,TGTGCCAGCAGCCAACCCCAGGGAACCAAAAACATTCAGTACTTC,CASSQPQGTKNIQYF